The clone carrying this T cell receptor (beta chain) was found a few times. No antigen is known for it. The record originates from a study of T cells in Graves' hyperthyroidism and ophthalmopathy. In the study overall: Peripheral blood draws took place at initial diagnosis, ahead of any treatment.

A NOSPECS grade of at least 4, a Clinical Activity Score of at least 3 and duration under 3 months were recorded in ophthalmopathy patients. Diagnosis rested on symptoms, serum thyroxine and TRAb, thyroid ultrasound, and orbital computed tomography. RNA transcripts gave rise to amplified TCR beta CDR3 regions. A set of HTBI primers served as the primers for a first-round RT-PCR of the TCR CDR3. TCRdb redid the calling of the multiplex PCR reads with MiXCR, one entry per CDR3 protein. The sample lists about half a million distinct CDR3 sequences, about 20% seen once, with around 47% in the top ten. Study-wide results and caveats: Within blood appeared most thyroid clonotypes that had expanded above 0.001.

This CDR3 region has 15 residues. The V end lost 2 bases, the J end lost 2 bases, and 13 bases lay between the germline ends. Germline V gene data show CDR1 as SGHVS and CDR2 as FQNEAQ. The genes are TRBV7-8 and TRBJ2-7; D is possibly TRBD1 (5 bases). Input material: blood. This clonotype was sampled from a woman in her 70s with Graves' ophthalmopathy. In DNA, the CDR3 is TGTGCCAGCAGCTTAAGTGGGGCGGTGGCCTACGAGCAGTACTTC. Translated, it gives CASSLSGAVAYEQYF.